Shown below are 10 T cell receptor beta chains from a single sample sequenced in a study of blood T cell repertoires in COVID-19. Libraries were prepared by immunoSEQ multiplex PCR; TCRdb keeps only in-frame clonotypes and omits some of them. The data hold around 20,000 clones, with 91% observed a single time. The sample consisted of peripheral blood. The receptors were gathered from a human donor in a cohort sampled during active COVID-19.

This chain joins TRBV7-8 and TRBJ2-3, with 8 bases that match TRBD1. CDR3 length: 16 amino acids. The V gene end was trimmed by 3 bases and the J gene end by 0 bases; junction bases not matched to a gene: 5. Germline CDR1 reads SGHVS; CDR2 reads FQNEAQ. The CDR3 loop reads CASSLGDRISTDTQYF. The CDR3 DNA reads as TGTGCCAGCAGCTTGGGGGACAGGATTAGCACAGATACGCAGTATTTT.

This sequence joins TRBV5-1 and TRBJ1-5; 7 bases map to TRBD1. Looked up from germline, CDR1 is SGHRS and CDR2 is YFSETQ. The CDR3 is made up of 15 amino acids. V gave up 0 bases and J gave up 6 bases; unmatched junction bases: 6. Here the CDR3 reads CASSLDQGVGQPQHF. CDR3 DNA: TGCGCCAGCAGCTTGGACCAGGGGGTTGGTCAGCCCCAGCATTTT.

This clone was recorded once. This rearrangement joins TRBV9 to TRBJ2-1; D remains unclear. Germline V gene data show CDR1 as SGDLS and CDR2 as YYNGEE. The CDR3 has 14 amino acids. V lost 0 bases to trimming and J lost 16 bases, with 20 bases between them. In DNA, the CDR3 is TGTGCCAGCAGCGTAGTAGCCGGAGACGTAAATTTATTCTTC. Translation gives CASSVVAGDVNLFF.

CDR3 protein: CASSPPTGMAGNTIYF. Here the CDR3 DNA reads TGTGCCAGCAGCCCCCCGACAGGGATGGCTGGAAACACCATATATTTT. The chain is built from TRBV7-9 and TRBJ1-3, with 7 bases fitting TRBD1. Per germline, CDR1 SEHNR and CDR2 FQNEAQ (reference sequence). The CDR3 has 16 amino acids. The trim removed 5 bases at V and 2 bases at J, leaving 9 bases unmatched. The variable domain in full, completed from reference TRBV7-9 and TRBJ1-3, reads DTGVSQNPRHKITKRGQNVTFRCDPISEHNRLYWYRQTLGQGPEFLTYFQNEAQLEKSRLLSDRFSAERPKGSFSTLEIQRTEQGDSAMYLCASSPPTGMAGNTIYFGEGSWLTVV.

This clone has only one observation. The chain recombines TRBV7-3 with TRBJ2-3, with TRBD2 identical over 9 bases. CDR1 SGHTA and CDR2 FQGTGA come from the germline V gene. Trimming at V came to 2 bases and at J to 7 bases, leaving 4 bases not matched to a gene. This CDR3 spans 14 amino acids. The CDR3 region is CASSLAGGPHTQYF. Here the CDR3 DNA reads TGTGCCAGCAGCTTAGCGGGAGGGCCCCATACGCAGTATTTT.

This chain joins TRBV7-9 and TRBJ2-5; possible D gene TRBD2, 6 bases. The CDR3 is 13 amino acids. With 5 bases removed from V and 4 bases from J, the gap between germline ends came to 11 bases. The germline V gene encodes CDR1 SEHNR and CDR2 FQNEAQ (reference sequence). CDR3 DNA sequence: TGTGCCAGCAGCGTCCTCGGGGGAGAGACCCAGTACTTC. This sequence encodes CASSVLGGETQYF.

This chain connects TRBV9 to TRBJ1-1; TRBD1 might be the D (5 bases). Trimming removed 7 bases at V and 6 bases at J, with 19 bases between. The V gene's germline CDR1 is SGDLS and CDR2 YYNGEE. This CDR3 contains 14 residues. Here the CDR3 reads CASSKAGIKAEAFF. CDR3 bases: TGTGCCAGCTCTAAAGCAGGGATAAAGGCTGAAGCTTTCTTT.

This clone showed up just a few times. CDR3 sequence reads: CASSYSNGQPQHF. CDR3 bases: TGTGCCAGCAGCTACAGTAACGGTCAGCCCCAGCATTTT. The chain links TRBV11-3 to TRBJ1-5; D not resolved. The CDR3 has 13 residues. The germline V and J ends were trimmed by 4 bases and 6 bases, with 10 bases remaining between them. CDR1 and CDR2 (germline): SGHNT, YENEEA.

This sequence joins TRBV5-1 and TRBJ1-3, with 7 bases aligning to TRBD1. CDR3 size: 16 residues. Germline-derived CDR1 and CDR2 are SGHRS and YFSETQ. V shed 1 base, J shed 0 bases, and the junction held 4 bases outside the gene matches. The CDR3 loop is CASSLTDRFSGNTIYF. The DNA of the CDR3 is TGCGCCAGCAGCTTGACGGACAGGTTCTCTGGAAACACCATATATTTT.

This chain links TRBV30 with TRBJ2-1, with TRBD2 identical over 9 bases. Germline loops: CDR1 GTSNPN, CDR2 SVGIG (reference sequence). The CDR3 spans 22 residues. J was trimmed by 5 bases and V by 1 base; bases with no gene match: 27. DNA of the CDR3: TGTGCCTGGAGTGGAAGGCTAGCGGGACCCAGGTCCGCGCCCGCGCCAAACAATGAGCAGTTCTTC. It translates to CAWSGRLAGPRSAPAPNNEQFF.